This T cell receptor (beta chain) was sequenced for a study of T cell responses to AZD1222 COVID-19 vaccine (dated by TCRdb to the early 2020s). Concerning the study at large: A total of approximately 240 trial participants underwent TCR sequencing, of whom 207 received two doses of AZD1222 and about 26 received two doses of the MenACWY control vaccine. Trial participants were enrolled by age into subgroups of 18-55, 56-69 and 70-plus years, and around 150, 29 and 61 TCR-sequenced participants, respectively, were included in these subgroups. The paper's findings and limits, for the study overall: Reportedly, almost half of the unique spike-specific TCRs recognized epitopes lying outside the regions that are mutated in the B.1.351 and B.1.1.7 variants. The vaccine-associated CD4 TCRs covered the entire spike protein, and the dominant responses fell in regions 160-218 and 743-854. Only five to seven AZD1222 recipients were SARS-CoV-2 seropositive at baseline, limiting conclusions about previously exposed vaccinees. Participants were mostly white British and included more females than males, and it was suggested by the authors that clonal diversity may have been underestimated. A significant rise in spike-specific TCR breadth and depth was observed after two AZD1222 doses relative to day 0 and relative to MenACWY recipients. Because no samples from the day 14 peak response were available, repertoires could be characterized only after the peak T cell response. The 56-69-year group was small, and its depth increase did not reach significance, likely because of low power.

The CDR3 regions of human TCRbeta chains were analyzed by immunosequencing. The authors' analysis ran thus. Repertoire TCRs were checked for matches against a reference library of SARS-CoV-2-specific TCRs that had been generated using the MIRA antigen-specificity platform. Breadth was defined as the fraction of unique TCRs that were SARS-CoV-2-associated, and depth was defined as the fraction of total T cells that were SARS-CoV-2-associated. Using the MIRA data, each spike-specific TCR was mapped to the spike region that the TCR reacts to and placed in a CD4 or CD8 class. Log10-transformed breadth and depth values were compared by one-way ANOVA with Sidak's multiple comparisons tests. Drawn from immuneACCESS, this table holds only the in-frame rearrangements with V and J called that TCRdb kept. Clones are partly lost; checked studies trace under half to an unresolved V gene and leave the rest unexplained. D and trimming were read from the DNA, whereas the V and J calls and clone size are those reported in that table. The sample includes approximately 150,000 clones, with approximately 93% observed a single time. In total, the top ten clones hold 1% to 1.5% of the sample.

Reading the label with the study, this specimen's time point is: about 28 days (+/-7) after the second vaccine dose. AZD1222 recipients given second doses at about 4 weeks or at about 12 weeks were pooled, since spike-specific TCR depth and breadth were not found to differ between the two schedules. Samples from vaccinated people were obtained from the UK trials COV001 and COV002, which included a single-blind randomized controlled phase 2/3 trial of AZD1222 (ChAdOx1 nCoV-19) in healthy adults. For TCRbeta chain sequencing, PBMC samples were collected from trial participants at day 0 and at day 28 after the second dose. CDR1 and CDR2 (SGHDN, FVKESK) derive from the germline V gene. From cysteine to phenylalanine, the CDR3 is 13 amino acids long. Only the CDR3 region is kept as DNA, spanning 39 bases read in frame from base 1. Trimming takes 0 bases from V and 8 bases from J, and the germline ends sit 10 bases apart.

As to this clone: What this receptor recognizes is not known. Base qualities are missing; no much larger clone stands one base away.

The chain uses TRBV14 and TRBJ1-2; TRBD1 is a weak D gene call, 5 bases matching. This clonotype was obtained from an adult who received the AZD1222 COVID-19 vaccine. This specimen consisted of peripheral blood, obtained 28 days after the second AZD1222 dose. The CDR3 protein sequence reads: CASSQDFGGGYTF. The DNA sequence follows: TGTGCCAGCAGCCAAGATTTCGGGGGAGGCTACACCTTC. The CDR3 plus the reference TRBV14 and TRBJ1-2 genes for the other parts give the full variable domain: EAGVTQFPSHSVIEKGQTVTLRCDPISGHDNLYWYRRVMGKEIKFLLHFVKESKQDESGMPNNRFLAERTGGTYSTLKVQPAELEDSGVYFCASSQDFGGGYTFGSGTRLTVV.